These 27 T cell receptor beta chains came from one sample sequenced in a study of T-cell memory formation after mild COVID-19. TCRdb fed the 5' RACE reads into MiXCR, producing one record per CDR3 protein. The sample has 300,000 or so distinct CDR3 sequences; about 17% are singletons. The specimen was PBMCs or a T cell subset sorted from them (not recorded which). Every receptor here comes from a young man who had mild COVID-19 (a few samples of this study predate the infection). Cell type and time point are not known.

This clonotype was observed a handful of times. This sequence joins TRBV19 and TRBJ2-3; TRBD2 matches 8 bases. The junction had 7 bases not matched to a gene; V was cut back by 7 bases and J by 4 bases. This CDR3 spans 14 amino acids. Germline loops: CDR1 LNHDA, CDR2 SQIVND (reference sequence). CDR3 in DNA: TGTGCCAGTACGATCGGGGGGGCCCCAGATACGCAGTATTTT. It translates to CASTIGGAPDTQYF.

This clonotype was counted between two and nine times. The chain has TRBV5-1 and TRBJ2-5; 10 bases are shared with TRBD1. Germline V lookup: CDR1 SGHRS, CDR2 YFSETQ. The CDR3 loop spans 14 amino acids. The ends lost 4 bases at V and 6 bases at J; junction bases unmatched: 6. This CDR3 reads CASSAGQGMKTQYF. The CDR3 coding sequence is TGCGCCAGCAGCGCGGGACAGGGGATGAAGACCCAGTACTTC.

The V and J genes are TRBV6-5 and TRBJ2-2, with 7 positions matching TRBD1. CDR1 and CDR2 (germline): MNHEY, SVGAGI. Germline trimming cut 3 bases from V and 4 bases from J; bases unmatched to any gene: 5. The CDR3 consists of 15 residues. The chain's CDR3 is CASSYRGPGTGELFF. The CDR3 bases are TGTGCCAGCAGTTATAGGGGGCCAGGCACCGGGGAGCTGTTTTTT.

The J gene is TRBJ2-7, the V gene TRBV3-1, with TRBD2 matching 8 bases. This CDR3 has 14 amino acids. J lost 3 bases, V lost 3 bases, and 4 bases had no gene match. The germline gives CDR1 LGHDT, CDR2 YNNKEL (reference sequence). The CDR3 DNA reads TGTGCCAGCAGCCAGACGGGGGGGCTCTACGAGCAGTACTTC. Translated: CASSQTGGLYEQYF.

The chain is built from TRBV20-1 and TRBJ2-7; D ambiguous. The V end was cut by 6 bases, the J end by 1 base, with 19 bases between. The V gene's germline CDR1 is DFQATT and CDR2 SNEGSKA (reference sequence). The CDR3 runs 15 residues. The CDR3 nucleotides read TGCAGTGCCCAAGACCCCGGGTATCGGTCCTACGAGCAGTACTTC. Protein product: CSAQDPGYRSYEQYF.

The rearrangement joins TRBV11-2 to TRBJ1-4, with TRBD1 identical over 11 bases. Germline CDR1 and CDR2: SGHAT and FQNNGV. The CDR3 has 15 residues. V shed 4 bases, J shed 7 bases, and the junction held 5 bases outside the gene matches. In DNA, the CDR3 is TGTGCCAGCAGCTCTCCCGGGACAGGGGGTGAAAAACTGTTTTTT. Its protein is CASSSPGTGGEKLFF.

This clonotype showed up many times. The chain links TRBV12-3 or TRBV12-4 to TRBJ2-5; the match to TRBD1 covers 9 bases. The CDR3 is 13 amino acids. V was clipped by 4 bases and J by 5 bases; unmatched bases: 2. Here the CDR3 reads CASSSQGAETQYF. CDR3 bases: TGTGCCAGCAGTTCACAGGGGGCCGAGACCCAGTACTTC.

This clonotype has just a few counts. The V gene is TRBV2, the J gene TRBJ2-7; a weak D match, TRBD1 (5 bases). Germline V gene data show CDR1 as SNHLY and CDR2 as FYNNEI. CDR3 length: 12 residues. V lost 4 bases and J lost 4, with 8 bases in between. The CDR3 sequence: CASSATDYEQYV. The CDR3 nucleotides read TGTGCCAGCAGTGCGACAGATTACGAGCAGTACGTC.

The V and J genes are TRBV12-3 or TRBV12-4 and TRBJ2-5; weak D call: TRBD2 (6 bases). Trimming removed 3 bases from V and 5 bases from J, with 19 bases in between. The CDR3 length is 16 residues. CDR3 region: CASSFLGTVSGETQYF. The CDR3 DNA sequence: TGTGCCAGCAGTTTCCTGGGGACTGTCTCGGGGGAGACCCAGTACTTC.

The chain links TRBV12-3 or TRBV12-4 to TRBJ2-2; TRBD2 aligns across 8 bases. The CDR3 consists of 15 residues. V lost 5 bases and J lost 4; bases outside the gene matches: 6. The CDR3 is CASSLRGGPTGELFF. For the CDR3, the DNA is TGTGCCAGCAGTCTCCGGGGGGGGCCCACCGGGGAGCTGTTTTTT.

The CDR3 DNA reads TGCAGCGTTGCGGCATACAGGGAGCCCTACAATGAGCAGTTCTTC. Translating gives CSVAAYREPYNEQFF. The chain has TRBV29-1 and TRBJ2-1; D may be TRBD1 (6 bases). V gave up 4 bases and J gave up 2 bases, with 15 bases separating them. The CDR3 runs 15 residues. Germline V CDR1 and CDR2: SQVTM, ANQGSEA.

This clonotype has a handful of counts. This sequence joins TRBV6-6 and TRBJ2-7; D is unresolved. The CDR3 is made up of 13 amino acids. V lost 5 bases and J 2 bases, leaving 10 bases between the germline ends. Germline V lookup: CDR1 MNHNY, CDR2 SVGAGI (reference sequence). CDR3 amino acids: CASSPQATYEQYF. For the CDR3, the DNA is TGTGCCAGCAGTCCCCAGGCCACCTACGAGCAGTACTTC.

This clonotype was seen only a few times. The rearrangement joins TRBV7-2 to TRBJ2-3, with D hard to call. Looked up from germline, CDR1 is SGHTA and CDR2 is FQGNSA. Trimming pared 2 bases from V and 4 bases from J, leaving 7 bases between. This CDR3 spans 13 amino acids. CDR3 DNA: TGTGCCAGCAGCTTATCTTTCGCAGATACGCAGTATTTT. Residues: CASSLSFADTQYF.

This clonotype was counted ten times or more. This rearrangement joins TRBV14 to TRBJ2-3; D is possibly TRBD2 (6 bases). There are 17 residues in the CDR3. Per the germline V gene, CDR1 is SGHDN and CDR2 is FVKESK. Trimming took off 1 base at V and 1 base at J, with 15 bases between the two ends. The CDR3 coding sequence is TGTGCCAGCAGCCAAGCGTCGCGGGGTTGGGGCACAGATACGCAGTATTTT. The encoded protein is CASSQASRGWGTDTQYF.

The sample holds a few counts of this clonotype. The chain recombines TRBV6-4 with TRBJ2-1, with D perhaps being TRBD1 or TRBD2 (5 bases each). The CDR3 totals 15 residues. CDR1 MRHNA and CDR2 SNTAGT come from the germline V gene. Trimming left V 2 bases short and J 7 bases short, with 15 bases between. The DNA of the CDR3 is TGTGCCAGCAGTGACAAAGAGGGGCCGTGGAATGAGCAGTTCTTC. It is translated as CASSDKEGPWNEQFF.

This clonotype came up a few times. The rearrangement links TRBV7-9 to TRBJ1-1, with 9 nucleotides matching TRBD1. The CDR3 has 16 amino acids. Germline values: CDR1 SEHNR, CDR2 FQNEAQ (reference sequence). V dropped 5 bases and J dropped 2; count of bases not matched to a gene: 9. The DNA for the CDR3 is TGTGCCAGCAGCAGTGGATACAGGGGGCTAAACACTGAAGCTTTCTTT. Translating gives CASSSGYRGLNTEAFF.

This clonotype was seen more than once but under ten times. The chain couples TRBV29-1 to TRBJ2-3; 10 positions match TRBD1. Trimming removed 6 bases from V and 5 bases from J; junction bases left unmatched: 5. Germline V gene lookup returns CDR1 SQVTM and CDR2 ANQGSEA. CDR3 length: 13 amino acids. Written as DNA, the CDR3 is TGCAGCGTAAGACAGGGGGCAGGAGATACGCAGTATTTT. It translates to CSVRQGAGDTQYF.

This clonotype was recorded at least ten times. This chain connects TRBV27 to TRBJ2-6; D remains ambiguous. This CDR3 is built from 17 residues. Germline loops: CDR1 MNHEY, CDR2 SMNVEV (reference sequence). The germline V and J ends were trimmed by 5 bases and 2 bases, with 16 bases remaining between them. The CDR3 nucleotides are TGTGCCAGCAGTCCCATGGTGGGTGTCGCTGGGGCCAACGTCCTGACTTTC. Translated: CASSPMVGVAGANVLTF.

The chain uses TRBV20-1 and TRBJ1-4, with D unclear. Between the trimmed V and J ends, which lost 3 bases and 7 bases, there was a span of 12 bases. CDR3 length: 13 amino acids. CDR1 DFQATT and CDR2 SNEGSKA come from the germline V gene (reference sequence). The CDR3 coding sequence is TGCAGTGCTAGTGGAACAGTTAGTGAAAAACTGTTTTTT. Residues: CSASGTVSEKLFF.

This clonotype was detected only a few times. The gene calls are TRBV11-2 and TRBJ2-5; 9 bases line up with TRBD2. Germline values: CDR1 SGHAT, CDR2 FQNNGV. CDR3 length: 16 residues. V trimming: 0 bases; J trimming: 5 bases; junction bases outside the gene matches: 7. The CDR3 spells CASSLDAGGPVETQYF. The DNA for the CDR3 is TGTGCCAGCAGCTTAGATGCGGGGGGGCCAGTGGAGACCCAGTACTTC.

This clonotype was detected a few times. This chain connects TRBV11-2 to TRBJ2-1; 12 bases are a match to TRBD2. This CDR3 is 18 amino acids long. Per germline, CDR1 SGHAT and CDR2 FQNNGV. Germline trimming cut 5 bases from V and 4 bases from J; bases unmatched to any gene: 12. The CDR3 region has the DNA TGTGCCAGCAGCCTCCGATCGTTGACTAGCGGGGGTTACAATGAGCAGTTCTTC. Encoded protein: CASSLRSLTSGGYNEQFF.

This clonotype showed up just a few times. The V gene is TRBV6-5, the J gene TRBJ1-6; the D gene is possibly TRBD1 (6 bases). Between the trimmed V and J ends, which lost 9 bases and 7 bases, there was a span of 19 bases. Germline assignment: CDR1 MNHEY and CDR2 SVGAGI. The CDR3 covers 15 residues. In DNA form, the CDR3 reads TGTGCCAGTCAGAGGGGAGGGGGAAGGAATTCACCCCTCCACTTT. Translating gives CASQRGGGRNSPLHF.

The V and J genes are TRBV7-2 and TRBJ2-3; D perhaps matches TRBD2 (6 bases). Germline V gene lookup returns CDR1 SGHTA and CDR2 FQGNSA. Deletions cut 5 bases from V and 1 base from J, with 13 bases between. The CDR3 contains 15 residues. The CDR3 here is CASSGLPGGTDTQYF. The CDR3 DNA is TGTGCCAGCAGCGGCCTGCCGGGGGGCACAGATACGCAGTATTTT.

V usage is TRBV7-9 and J usage is TRBJ2-3; D is undetermined. The CDR3 is 14 amino acids. Per the germline V gene, CDR1 is SEHNR and CDR2 is FQNEAQ (reference sequence). Trimming removed 4 bases at V and 7 bases at J, with 15 bases between. The CDR3 sequence is CASSSYITVHTQYF. The CDR3, as DNA: TGTGCCAGCAGCTCATACATCACCGTGCATACGCAGTATTTT.

The count of this clonotype is one. The chain carries TRBV4-3 and TRBJ1-2; D remains unclear. Trimming removed 6 bases at V and 5 bases at J, with 10 bases between. This CDR3 region has 12 residues. Germline CDR1 and CDR2: LGHNA and YSLEER. CDR3 amino acids: CASSHDMYGYTF. The CDR3 region has the DNA TGCGCCAGCAGTCACGACATGTATGGCTACACCTTC.

At least ten counts were recorded for this clonotype. The CDR3 spells CASSPRQATNTGELFF. CDR3 nucleotide sequence: TGTGCCAGCAGCCCCAGACAGGCCACGAACACCGGGGAGCTGTTTTTT. This chain uses TRBV7-6 with TRBJ2-2; the D gene is possibly TRBD1 (6 bases). This CDR3 comprises 16 residues. Germline V gives CDR1 SGHVS, CDR2 FNYEAQ. Trimming pared 5 bases from V and 0 bases from J, leaving 13 bases between.

This chain uses TRBV4-3 with TRBJ2-7; D unresolved. CDR3 length: 13 residues. CDR1 LGHNA and CDR2 YSLEER come from the germline V gene. Trimming shortened V by 0 bases and J by 5 bases, and 8 bases separated the two germline ends. CDR3 sequence (DNA): TGCGCCAGCAGCCAAGATCCGGCAGACGAGCAGTACTTC. The encoded protein is CASSQDPADEQYF.